This passage covers 3 T cell receptor beta chains from one sample sequenced in a study of early T cells in non-severe SARS-CoV-2 infection. TCRdb independently ran MiXCR on the 5' RACE reads; one entry per CDR3 protein. The repertoire holds roughly 80,000 distinct CDR3 sequences, 15% to 19% seen once, with roughly an eighth in the top ten. Specimen: whole blood. The receptors shown here come from an adult who was a healthcare worker with PCR-confirmed SARS-CoV-2 infection or an uninfected control (not recorded which).

The rearrangement links TRBV7-8 to TRBJ2-7; TRBD2 agrees at 12 bases. Germline V CDR1 and CDR2: SGHVS, FQNEAQ. CDR3 length equals 15 residues. V lost 5 bases and J lost 3; bases outside the gene matches: 5. The CDR3 protein is CASSLLAGGDYEQYF. CDR3 bases: TGTGCCAGCAGCCTGCTAGCGGGAGGGGACTACGAGCAGTACTTC.

The CDR3 region is CASSRRWGGMNTEAFF. Written as DNA, the CDR3 is TGTGCCAGCAGCCGAAGATGGGGAGGGATGAACACTGAAGCTTTCTTT. The rearrangement links TRBV3-1 to TRBJ1-1, with D hard to call. Trimming pared 4 bases from V and 0 bases from J, leaving 15 bases between. CDR3 length equals 16 residues. Germline V gene sequence: CDR1 LGHDT, CDR2 YNNKEL (reference sequence).

Written as DNA, the CDR3 is TGTGCCAGCATTTGGCGGGAGACCCAGTACTTC. Residues: CASIWRETQYF. This chain uses TRBV6-2 or TRBV6-3 with TRBJ2-5; D not resolved. Germline CDR1 MNHEY, CDR2 SVGEGT. The V end was cut by 7 bases, the J end by 5 bases, with 8 bases between. The length of the CDR3 is 11 residues.